A single sample gave rise to the 18 T cell receptor beta chains below, sequenced in a study of shared clonotypes between healthy human individuals. Here immunoSEQ multiplex PCR was the method, and the copy in TCRdb shows in-frame clones only, minus some. The repertoire has 1.5 million to 1.9 million clones, 98% of them found once; the top ten carry approximately 0.44%. The sample comprised naive CD4+ T cells sorted from blood. Subset in this sample: CD45RA+ positively selected. These receptors all stem from a man aged 25-40 years in good health.

This chain joins TRBV6-5 and TRBJ2-5; TRBD2 agrees at 12 bases. Germline CDR1 MNHEY, CDR2 SVGAGI. This CDR3 is 13 amino acids long. V was pared by 7 bases and J by 5 bases, with 2 bases of the junction left unmatched. CDR3 loop: CASTLAGGETQYF. The CDR3, as DNA: TGTGCCAGCACCCTAGCGGGAGGGGAGACCCAGTACTTC.

V is TRBV5-5 and J is TRBJ2-7, with 8 bases lining up with TRBD2. The CDR3 runs to 14 residues. Germline V gene lookup returns CDR1 SGHKS and CDR2 YYEKEE (reference sequence). Trimming removed 2 bases from V and 3 bases from J; junction bases left unmatched: 4. The CDR3 region is CASSFLAGSYEQYF. CDR3 nucleotides: TGTGCCAGCAGCTTCTTAGCGGGAAGCTACGAGCAGTACTTC. Based on the CDR3 plus reference TRBV5-5 and TRBJ2-7, the full variable domain is DAGVTQSPTHLIKTRGQQVTLRCSPISGHKSVSWYQQVLGQGPQFIFQYYEKEERGRGNFPDRFSARQFPNYSSELNVNALLLGDSALYLCASSFLAGSYEQYFGPGTRLTVT.

CDR3 sequence (DNA): TGTGCCAGCAGTCCCACAGGGGAAGGAGAGACCCAGTACTTC. Its protein is CASSPTGEGETQYF. This chain joins TRBV28 and TRBJ2-5, with 7 bases aligning to TRBD1. V trimming: 5 bases; J trimming: 4 bases; junction bases outside the gene matches: 7. The CDR3 is 14 amino acids. Germline lookup yields CDR1 MDHEN and CDR2 SYDVKM.

This chain links TRBV4-1 with TRBJ1-5; no clear D gene. V was cut by 4 bases and J by 6 bases, with 16 bases left in between. Germline assignment: CDR1 MGHRA and CDR2 YSYEKL. The CDR3 totals 15 residues. CDR3 coding DNA: TGCGCCAGCAGCCCCCCCCGGACGGAATTTCAGCCCCAGCATTTT. Its translation is CASSPPRTEFQPQHF.

The DNA of the CDR3 is TGTGCCAGCAGTGTTAACGAAGAGACCCAGTACTTC. Translated, it gives CASSVNEETQYF. J is TRBJ2-5 and V is TRBV2; D gene unclear. The germline gives CDR1 SNHLY, CDR2 FYNNEI. The CDR3 runs 12 residues. V lost 4 bases, J lost 3 bases, and 6 bases lay in between. Full variable domain (rest looked up from reference TRBV2 and TRBJ2-5): EPEVTQTPSHQVTQMGQEVILRCVPISNHLYFYWYRQILGQKVEFLVSFYNNEISEKSEIFDDQFSVERPDGSNFTLKIRSTKLEDSAMYFCASSVNEETQYFGPGTRLLVL.

The chain has TRBV4-1 and TRBJ2-1, with 9 bases identical to TRBD2. The germline V gene encodes CDR1 MGHRA and CDR2 YSYEKL. This CDR3 spans 15 amino acids. Germline trimming cut 4 bases from V and 7 bases from J; bases unmatched to any gene: 8. The CDR3 region has the DNA TGCGCCAGCAGCCTAACGGGACTAGCTGCAAATGAGCAGTTCTTC. Protein product: CASSLTGLAANEQFF.

This chain joins TRBV2 and TRBJ2-7; TRBD2 might be the D (5 bases). The CDR3 has 14 residues. V lost 8 bases to trimming and J lost 0 bases, with 14 bases between them. Germline values: CDR1 SNHLY, CDR2 FYNNEI. CDR3 in DNA: TGTGCCAGCGGGCAGCAGCGGAGCTCCTACGAGCAGTACTTC. It is translated as CASGQQRSSYEQYF.

This clone was seen just once. The chain couples TRBV5-1 to TRBJ2-5, with 9 bases identical to TRBD2. Germline CDR1 is SGHRS and CDR2 is YFSETQ. This CDR3 region has 16 residues. V was pared by 1 base and J by 5 bases, with 9 bases of the junction left unmatched. The CDR3: CASSLRGAGGVETQYF. The CDR3 DNA follows: TGCGCCAGCAGCTTGAGGGGAGCGGGAGGTGTCGAGACCCAGTACTTC.

For the CDR3, the DNA is TGTGCCATCAGCCCTGCCTCGGGACACCATTACGAGCAGTACTTC. Translated, it gives CAISPASGHHYEQYF. The V call is TRBV10-3, the J call TRBJ2-7, with a weak D call TRBD1 (6 bases). This CDR3 has 15 amino acids. Trimming removed 6 bases at V and 4 bases at J, with 19 bases between. CDR1 is ENHRY, CDR2 SYGVKD, per germline.

The chain has TRBV30 and TRBJ2-2; 12 bases agree with TRBD2. J was trimmed by 8 bases and V by 0 bases; bases with no gene match: 1. Germline CDR1 and CDR2: GTSNPN and SVGIG (reference sequence). CDR3 size: 14 residues. The DNA of the CDR3 is TGTGCCTGGAGTGTACTAGCGGGAGGTGGGGAGCTGTTTTTT. Protein sequence: CAWSVLAGGGELFF.

This chain links TRBV9 with TRBJ2-1, with TRBD1 identical over 7 bases. Trimming at V came to 4 bases and at J to 4 bases, leaving 11 bases not matched to a gene. Per the germline V gene, CDR1 is SGDLS and CDR2 is YYNGEE. The CDR3 covers 16 residues. The chain's CDR3 is CASSNEKGAGYNEQFF. The CDR3 bases are TGTGCCAGCAGCAACGAAAAGGGGGCCGGTTACAATGAGCAGTTCTTC.

The chain recombines TRBV6-6 with TRBJ1-3; tentative D call: TRBD1 (6 bases). Trimming removed 6 bases at V and 0 bases at J, with 12 bases between. There are 15 residues in the CDR3. Germline-derived CDR1 and CDR2 are MNHNY and SVGAGI (reference sequence). CDR3 protein: CASSPDRSSGNTIYF. The DNA for the CDR3 is TGTGCCAGCAGCCCCGACAGGAGCTCTGGAAACACCATATATTTT.

The V call is TRBV6-5, the J call TRBJ2-5, with TRBD2 identical over 8 bases. CDR1 is MNHEY, CDR2 SVGAGI, per germline. Trimming removed 8 bases from V and 5 bases from J; junction bases left unmatched: 10. The CDR3 has 14 amino acids. CDR3 DNA sequence: TGTGCCAGCGGTCCGGGACTAGGTCTGGAGACCCAGTACTTC. It translates to CASGPGLGLETQYF.

The chain's CDR3 is CASDGDTGELFF. The CDR3 DNA sequence: TGCGCCTCTGATGGGGACACCGGGGAGCTGTTTTTT. This chain connects TRBV5-1 to TRBJ2-2; the D is unclear. Trimming stripped 10 bases from V and 3 bases from J, with 10 bases between. The CDR3 consists of 12 residues. Germline V gene lookup returns CDR1 SGHRS and CDR2 YFSETQ.

The J gene is TRBJ2-7, the V gene TRBV27; 9 bases fit TRBD1. Losses at the gene ends were 6 bases for V and 3 bases for J; bases not matched to a gene: 6. CDR3 size: 14 residues. Germline-derived CDR1 and CDR2 are MNHEY and SMNVEV (reference sequence). Written as DNA, the CDR3 is TGTGCCAGCAGGAGGGGACAGGGAATCTACGAGCAGTACTTC. This codes for CASRRGQGIYEQYF.

V is TRBV7-2 and J is TRBJ2-5; the match to TRBD2 covers 12 bases. The germline gives CDR1 SGHTA, CDR2 FQGNSA. V dropped 1 base and J dropped 5; count of bases not matched to a gene: 11. The length of the CDR3 is 18 residues. The CDR3 DNA is TGTGCCAGCAGCTTAGTTAGTAGGTCTAGCGGGAGGGCGGAGACCCAGTACTTC. It yields the protein CASSLVSRSSGRAETQYF.

The V and J genes are TRBV6-1 and TRBJ1-5; D gene unclear. The CDR3 runs 11 residues. Per the germline V gene, CDR1 is MNHNS and CDR2 is SASEGT. Trimming cost V 7 bases and J 4 bases, with 5 bases left between them. CDR3 sequence reads: CASIENQPQHF. CDR3 DNA sequence: TGTGCCAGCATCGAAAATCAGCCCCAGCATTTT.

The chain joins TRBV5-4 to TRBJ2-7, with a tentative D call TRBD2 (5 bases). This CDR3 has 13 residues. The V end lost 5 bases, the J end lost 6 bases, and 15 bases lay between the germline ends. Germline V gene lookup returns CDR1 SGHNT and CDR2 YYREEE (reference sequence). CDR3 in amino acids: CASSPPGISEQYF. The DNA of the CDR3 is TGTGCCAGCAGTCCACCGGGGATTAGCGAGCAGTACTTC. The variable domain in full, completed from reference TRBV5-4 and TRBJ2-7, reads ETGVTQSPTHLIKTRGQQVTLRCSSQSGHNTVSWYQQALGQGPQFIFQYYREEENGRGNFPPRFSGLQFPNYSSELNVNALELDDSALYLCASSPPGISEQYFGPGTRLTVT.